Each of the 12 T cell receptor beta chains below was sequenced from the same sample in a study of T cell repertoires in cytomegalovirus infection (dated by TCRdb to about 2019). Sequenced using an Illumina HiSeq 1500. Starting from the raw public reads, TCRdb applied fastp trimming at Q25, assembled clones with MiXCR and retained in-frame beta chains. Every distinct CDR3 protein forms one entry, paired with its most common genes and DNA. This sample holds about 490,000 distinct CDR3 sequences; around 27% were observed only once. The leading ten clones occupy around 13% of the sample. Sequencing input: PBMCs. All receptors derive from a human donor in good health (CMV status not recorded). Some clones in this sample may be carry-over from other donors' samples.

In this sample, this clonotype turned up a few times. This chain joins TRBV20-1 and TRBJ1-2; D gene uncertain. Germline V gives CDR1 DFQATT, CDR2 SNEGSKA (reference sequence). The V end was cut by 4 bases, the J end by 0 bases, with 3 bases between. The CDR3 runs 11 residues. CDR3 sequence (DNA): TGCAGTGCTATTACTAACTATGGCTACACCTTC. Amino acid sequence: CSAITNYGYTF.

This clonotype was found many times. This sequence joins TRBV7-2 and TRBJ2-7; D gene uncertain. The V end lost 3 bases, the J end lost 3 bases, and 12 bases lay between the germline ends. Germline CDR1 is SGHTA and CDR2 is FQGNSA. The CDR3 consists of 14 residues. The CDR3 region has the DNA TGTGCCAGCAGCTTTTATGGCAGCAGCTACGAGCAGTACTTC. Translating it yields CASSFYGSSYEQYF. Drawing the rest from reference TRBV7-2 and TRBJ2-7, the complete variable domain is GAGVSQSPSNKVTEKGKDVELRCDPISGHTALYWYRQSLGQGLEFLIYFQGNSAPDKSGLPSDRFSAERTGGSVSTLTIQRTQQEDSAVYLCASSFYGSSYEQYFGPGTRLTVT.

Turning to this clonotype: Mismatch with germline at one junction end may stem from a read error. The gene calls are TRBV6-2 or TRBV6-3 and TRBJ2-3; TRBD1 matches 8 bases. Per germline, CDR1 MNHEY and CDR2 SVGEGT. This CDR3 contains 15 residues. The CDR3 region is CASSYYRGTQNTQYF. CDR3 in DNA: TGTGCCAGCAGCTACTACAGGGGGACTCAGAATACGCAGTATTTT.

This clonotype was counted a single time. This sequence joins TRBV29-1 and TRBJ1-2; D is unclear. Germline V gene data show CDR1 as SQVTM and CDR2 as ANQGSEA. This CDR3 comprises 11 residues. V lost 1 base and J 8 bases, leaving 8 bases between the germline ends. The CDR3, as DNA: TGCAGCGTTGAAGTCAGAGCGGGCTACACCTTC. This sequence encodes CSVEVRAGYTF.

This clonotype was observed at least ten times. CDR3 in DNA: TGTGCCAGCAGTGGAGGACAGCCTCAACGAGGTGGTGAGCAGTTCTTC. It encodes CASSGGQPQRGGEQFF. The chain has TRBV6-1 and TRBJ2-1, with D tentatively TRBD1 (6 bases). V shed 4 bases and J shed 9 bases, with 22 bases lying between them. This CDR3 contains 16 residues. Germline loops: CDR1 MNHNS, CDR2 SASEGT.

There are many counts of this clonotype. The rearrangement uses TRBV7-2 and TRBJ1-1; the match to TRBD1 covers 8 bases. The CDR3 totals 16 residues. The germline V gene has CDR1 SGHTA and CDR2 FQGNSA. The V segment lost 3 bases and the J segment 1 base; nucleotides outside the gene matches: 7. CDR3 nucleotide sequence: TGTGCCAGCAGCTTTATTGCAGGGGGCGCGAACACTGAAGCTTTCTTT. It yields the protein CASSFIAGGANTEAFF.

The chain has TRBV29-1 and TRBJ2-7; D is possibly TRBD2 (7 bases). CDR3 size: 16 residues. The V and J ends lost 0 bases and 3 bases respectively, with 18 bases between them. Germline values: CDR1 SQVTM, CDR2 ANQGSEA. CDR3 sequence reads: CSVEEGEGDLGYEQYF. CDR3 coding DNA: TGCAGCGTTGAAGAGGGGGAGGGGGACTTGGGCTACGAGCAGTACTTC.

Ten or more counts support this clonotype. The gene calls are TRBV7-2 and TRBJ1-2; D is possibly TRBD1 (5 bases). The CDR3 has 14 residues. V was trimmed by 5 bases and J by 8 bases, leaving 18 bases between them. Germline V gene data show CDR1 as SGHTA and CDR2 as FQGNSA. The CDR3 DNA sequence: TGTGCCAGCAGCCGGGGACCCCAGAGGGACGGCTACACCTTC. This codes for CASSRGPQRDGYTF.

The chain joins TRBV15 to TRBJ2-1; D remains ambiguous. Trimming took off 2 bases at V and 2 bases at J, with 13 bases between the two ends. Germline CDR1 is LNHNV and CDR2 is YYDKDF (reference sequence). The CDR3 runs to 16 residues. CDR3 bases: TGTGCCACCAGCAGAAGCCGGGTCCGACCCTACAATGAGCAGTTCTTC. Translated, it gives CATSRSRVRPYNEQFF.

The DNA for the CDR3 is TGCAGCGTTGTCGTTGGGGGAGCCTCCTACAATGAGCAGTTCTTC. This gives the protein CSVVVGGASYNEQFF. The V and J genes are TRBV29-1 and TRBJ2-1; D assignment may be TRBD1 or TRBD2 (5 bases each). The V end was cut by 4 bases, the J end by 0 bases, with 13 bases between. This CDR3 is 15 amino acids long. Germline-derived CDR1 and CDR2 are SQVTM and ANQGSEA.

In its sample, this clonotype was seen a few times. The V and J genes are TRBV5-4 and TRBJ2-5; 10 bases are a match to TRBD2. Germline V lookup: CDR1 SGHNT, CDR2 YYREEE (reference sequence). This CDR3 spans 16 amino acids. V shed 0 bases, J shed 1 base, and the junction held 3 bases outside the gene matches. The chain's CDR3 is CASSLGTSGGQETQYF. The CDR3 DNA reads TGTGCCAGCAGCTTGGGGACTAGCGGAGGCCAAGAGACCCAGTACTTC.

The genes are TRBV10-3 and TRBJ2-6; 11 bases match TRBD2. Germline V gene sequence: CDR1 ENHRY, CDR2 SYGVKD. The CDR3 totals 14 residues. Here the CDR3 reads CALAGGSGANVLTF. DNA of the CDR3: TGTGCGCTAGCGGGAGGTTCTGGGGCCAACGTCCTGACTTTC.